The rows below give T cell receptor beta chains drawn from one sample of a study of T cell repertoires in cytomegalovirus infection. Their specific antigens are unknown. TCRdb independently ran MiXCR on the reads; one entry per CDR3 protein. The data contain approximately 990,000 distinct CDR3 sequences, 25% to 40% of them seen just once; the ten biggest clones take up about an eighth. The sample was cultured CD8+ T cells from PBMCs, taken from culture after CMV antigen stimulation. The receptors here all came from a human donor in good health (CMV status not recorded). Some clones in this sample may be carry-over from other donors' samples. Each CDR3 is given with its conserved first and last residue. The D gene is left open where the match is weak. Only some rows state a clone size, as once, few, many or a class for expanded clones.

.	TRBV28	TRBJ1-6	.	CASRGSSYNSPLHF	TGTGCCTCGCGCGGGAGCTCCTATAATTCACCCCTCCACTTT
.	TRBV19	TRBJ1-1	.	CASSMSLMNTEAFF	TGTGCCAGTAGTATGAGCCTCATGAACACTGAAGCTTTCTTT
.	TRBV7-8	TRBJ1-4	few	CASSRRGVEEKLFF	TGTGCCAGCAGCCGGCGGGGGGTTGAGGAAAAACTGTTTTTT
TRBD2	TRBV29-1	TRBJ2-1	.	CSVGGGGIPYNEQFF	TGCAGCGTTGGGGGCGGGGGAATCCCCTACAATGAGCAGTTCTTC
.	TRBV6-2/TRBV6-3	TRBJ1-2	.	CASSYSAQYYGYTF	TGTGCCAGCAGTTACTCAGCACAATACTATGGCTACACCTTC
.	TRBV10-1	TRBJ1-1	few	CASSDGRLNTEAFF	TGCGCCAGCAGTGACGGACGGCTGAACACTGAAGCTTTCTTT
.	TRBV6-2/TRBV6-3	TRBJ2-1	few	CAIDSDTHNEQFF	TGTGCCATCGACTCGGACACGCACAATGAGCAGTTCTTC
TRBD1	TRBV7-6	TRBJ1-3	.	CASSVDRAPGNTIYF	TGTGCCAGCAGCGTGGACAGGGCCCCTGGAAACACCATATATTTT
TRBD1	TRBV15	TRBJ1-5	few	CATRRGGGQPSNQPQHF	TGTGCCACCAGGAGGGGGGGGGGACAGCCGAGCAATCAGCCCCAGCATTTT
.	TRBV18	TRBJ1-1	few	CASSPLLLDLEAFF	TGTGCCAGCTCACCATTACTTTTGGATCTTGAAGCTTTCTTT
.	TRBV15	TRBJ2-1	few	CATSREIGNEQFF	TGTGCCACCAGCAGAGAGATAGGCAATGAGCAGTTCTTC
TRBD2	TRBV7-2	TRBJ2-3	many	CASSLRTAGGPTDTQYF	TGTGCCAGCAGCTTACGGACGGCGGGGGGGCCCACAGATACGCAGTATTTT
TRBD2	TRBV5-4	TRBJ2-4	few	CASSLASSGGAQKNIQYF	TGTGCCAGCAGCTTGGCGAGTAGCGGGGGGGCCCAGAAAAACATTCAGTACTTC
.	TRBV7-2	TRBJ2-1	.	CASSSIMAEQFF	TGTGCCAGCAGCTCGATAATGGCTGAGCAGTTCTTC
.	TRBV27	TRBJ1-2	few	CASSFVDSGYGYTF	TGTGCCAGCAGTTTTGTGGACTCCGGTTATGGCTACACCTTC
.	TRBV7-6	TRBJ2-7	many	CASSLETLSSYEQYF	TGTGCCAGCAGCTTAGAGACGTTAAGCTCCTACGAGCAGTACTTC
.	TRBV6-5	TRBJ1-2	.	CASSYLESDGYTF	TGTGCCAGCAGTTACTTGGAGTCAGATGGCTACACCTTC
.	TRBV4-1	TRBJ1-4	.	CASSLPSDSPNEKLFF	TGCGCCAGCAGCCTACCCTCCGACAGTCCTAATGAAAAACTGTTTTTT
TRBD2	TRBV10-3	TRBJ2-3	.	CAISDSIGTSRDTQYF	TGTGCCATCAGTGACTCAATTGGGACTAGCAGGGATACGCAGTATTTT
.	TRBV7-9	TRBJ2-5	few	CASSLATGFQETQYF	TGTGCCAGCAGCTTAGCGACGGGGTTCCAAGAGACCCAGTACTTC
.	TRBV6-5	TRBJ2-2	.	CASSYDSSANTGELFF	TGTGCCAGCAGTTACGACAGCTCCGCGAACACCGGGGAGCTGTTTTTT
.	TRBV15	TRBJ1-5	few	CATSRDRGANQPQHF	TGTGCCACCAGCAGAGATAGGGGGGCTAATCAGCCCCAGCATTTT
.	TRBV29-1	TRBJ1-1	.	CSAEEGLNTEAFF	TGCAGCGCCGAAGAGGGTTTGAACACTGAAGCTTTCTTT
.	TRBV27	TRBJ2-1	.	CASGAGNSYNEQFF	TGTGCCAGTGGGGCGGGGAACTCCTACAATGAGCAGTTCTTC
.	TRBV5-1	TRBJ1-1	.	CASNQGGKTEAFF	TGCGCCAGCAATCAAGGGGGAAAGACTGAAGCTTTCTTT
TRBD2	TRBV6-5	TRBJ2-5	.	CASINGRGGVGTQYF	TGTGCCAGCATTAACGGGCGGGGGGGCGTCGGGACCCAGTACTTC
TRBD1	TRBV12-3/TRBV12-4	TRBJ2-5	.	CASTGAPGQGGSDQETQYF	TGTGCCAGCACCGGGGCCCCGGGACAGGGGGGGTCGGACCAAGAGACCCAGTACTTC
.	TRBV29-1	TRBJ1-2	few	CSVYDGTRNYGYTF	TGCAGCGTTTACGATGGCACGAGAAACTATGGCTACACCTTC